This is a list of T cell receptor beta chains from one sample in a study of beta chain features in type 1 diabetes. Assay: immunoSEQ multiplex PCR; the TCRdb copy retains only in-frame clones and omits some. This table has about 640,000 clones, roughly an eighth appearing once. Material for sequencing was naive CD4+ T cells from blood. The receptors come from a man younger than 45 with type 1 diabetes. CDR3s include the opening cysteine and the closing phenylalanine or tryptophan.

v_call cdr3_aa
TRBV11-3 CASSFAEETQYF
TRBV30 CAWSESGPNYGYTF
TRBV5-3 CARSERNDFNTGELFF
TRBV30 CAWSLNPRGETQYF
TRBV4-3 CASSPFRERGETQYF
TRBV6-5 CASSRRGEAFF
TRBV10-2 CASSPQGQDIQYF
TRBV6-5 CASSRTGLGELFF
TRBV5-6 CASSFSTVQETQYF
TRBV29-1 CSVGGVANEKLFF
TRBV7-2 CASSHYTDTQYF
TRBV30 CAWNRQSNQPQHF
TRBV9 CASSTQGDTEAFF
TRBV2 CASRWEVTEAFF
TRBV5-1 CASAGTGNYEQYF
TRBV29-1 CSAGRTTEKLFF
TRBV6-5 CASSSRGLSGNEQFF
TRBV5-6 CASSSQGQAKNIQYF
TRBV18 CASSPDSLSYEQYF
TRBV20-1 CSAQGGGEQFF
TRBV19 CASRGLSSGNTIYF
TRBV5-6 CASSLRAGASPTQYF
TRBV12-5 CASGLGQGRSTDTQYF
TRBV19 CASNGGRDTQYF
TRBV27 CASRSLGVLAKNIQYF
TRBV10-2 CASSGPTRQETQYF
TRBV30 CAWSGLAGGMETQYF
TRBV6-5 CASSYSGQGGGYTF